The 17 T cell receptor beta chains below come from one sample, sequenced in a study of long-term antiretroviral therapy in people with HIV. The assay used was immunoSEQ (version v3.0), run at survey level. Here immunoSEQ multiplex PCR was the method, and the copy in TCRdb shows in-frame clones only, minus some. This table has about 20,000 clones, 80% to 95% appearing once. Specimen: unsorted PBMCs, collected 4.4 years after starting antiretroviral therapy. The source of these receptors is a woman between 45 and 60 years old with HIV.

The chain carries TRBV25-1 and TRBJ2-5; the D is unclear. V lost 2 bases to trimming and J lost 5 bases, with 15 bases between them. The germline V gene has CDR1 MGHDK and CDR2 SYGVNS. The CDR3 totals 15 residues. The CDR3, as DNA: TGTGCCAGCAGTGAAAAATCGCCTCGGCGGGAGACCCAGTACTTC. Translating it yields CASSEKSPRRETQYF.

The chain carries TRBV5-4 and TRBJ2-3, with D perhaps TRBD2 (6 bases). This CDR3 has 14 amino acids. V was shortened by 0 bases and J by 2 bases, with 7 bases between the two germline ends. Per the germline V gene, CDR1 is SGHNT and CDR2 is YYREEE (reference sequence). CDR3 sequence reads: CASSLERVTDTQYF. In DNA, the CDR3 is TGTGCCAGCAGCTTGGAGCGGGTCACAGATACGCAGTATTTT. The full variable domain, with the rest looked up from reference TRBV5-4 and TRBJ2-3, is ETGVTQSPTHLIKTRGQQVTLRCSSQSGHNTVSWYQQALGQGPQFIFQYYREEENGRGNFPPRFSGLQFPNYSSELNVNALELDDSALYLCASSLERVTDTQYFGPGTRLTVL.

The chain carries TRBV7-2 and TRBJ2-7, with 12 bases aligning to TRBD2. Germline CDR1 reads SGHTA; CDR2 reads FQGNSA. This CDR3 has 16 amino acids. V gave up 5 bases and J gave up 1 base; unmatched junction bases: 6. CDR3 region: CASSRGLAGISYEQYF. DNA for the CDR3: TGTGCCAGCAGCAGAGGACTAGCGGGGATATCCTACGAGCAGTACTTC.

This chain joins TRBV6-1 and TRBJ1-1; 8 bases are shared with TRBD1. The CDR3 loop spans 15 amino acids. With V trimmed by 1 base and J by 9 bases, 10 bases remained unmatched. Germline assignment: CDR1 MNHNS and CDR2 SASEGT. For the CDR3, the DNA is TGTGCCAGCAGTGAAGGAATACCGGGACAGGACAAAGCTTTCTTT. It yields the protein CASSEGIPGQDKAFF.

This chain connects TRBV11-2 to TRBJ2-5; 12 positions agree with TRBD2. CDR1 SGHAT and CDR2 FQNNGV come from the germline V gene. The trim removed 4 bases at V and 2 bases at J, leaving 11 bases unmatched. The CDR3 is made up of 18 amino acids. Here the CDR3 DNA reads TGTGCCAGCAGCTCAGGCCGGACTAGCGGGGAGCCTCAAGAGACCCAGTACTTC. Translated: CASSSGRTSGEPQETQYF.

V is TRBV18 and J is TRBJ2-2; D perhaps matches TRBD1 (5 bases). The V gene's germline CDR1 is KGHSH and CDR2 LQKENI. The CDR3 runs to 15 residues. The ends were cut back, 3 bases at V and 4 bases at J, with 12 bases in the middle. The CDR3 protein is CASSPNLDITGELFF. CDR3 bases: TGTGCCAGCTCACCTAACTTGGACATCACCGGGGAGCTGTTTTTT. The entire variable domain, with the rest obtained from reference TRBV18 and TRBJ2-2, is as follows: NAGVMQNPRHLVRRRGQEARLRCSPMKGHSHVYWYRQLPEEGLKFMVYLQKENIIDESGMPKERFSAEFPKEGPSILRIQQVVRGDSAAYFCASSPNLDITGELFFGEGSRLTVL.

The chain recombines TRBV11-2 with TRBJ1-3; D is undetermined. The germline gives CDR1 SGHAT, CDR2 FQNNGV. The CDR3 is 14 residues long. V lost 8 bases to trimming and J lost 0 bases, with 11 bases between them. CDR3 protein: CASGAWSSGNTIYF. As DNA, the CDR3 is TGTGCCAGCGGCGCGTGGAGCTCTGGAAACACCATATATTTT.

V usage is TRBV19 and J usage is TRBJ1-2, with a possible D match to TRBD1 (5 bases). In germline, CDR1 is LNHDA, CDR2 SQIVND (reference sequence). The CDR3 sequence is 12 residues long. V was shortened by 5 bases and J by 2 bases, with 6 bases between the two germline ends. The CDR3 loop is CASSRGNYGYTF. The CDR3 nucleotides are TGTGCCAGTAGTCGGGGGAACTATGGCTACACCTTC. The full variable domain, in which reference TRBV19 and TRBJ1-2 provide the parts outside the CDR3, is DGGITQSPKYLFRKEGQNVTLSCEQNLNHDAMYWYRQDPGQGLRLIYYSQIVNDFQKGDIAEGYSVSREKKESFPLTVTSAQKNPTAFYLCASSRGNYGYTFGSGTRLTVV.

The J gene is TRBJ2-5, the V gene TRBV27; 8 positions match TRBD1. The CDR3 consists of 13 residues. The germline gives CDR1 MNHEY, CDR2 SMNVEV (reference sequence). V lost 7 bases, J lost 5 bases, and 6 bases stayed unmatched. CDR3: CASKLTGVETQYF. The CDR3 coding sequence is TGTGCCAGCAAACTGACAGGGGTGGAGACCCAGTACTTC.

The rearrangement joins TRBV2 to TRBJ1-1; no clear D. CDR3 length: 15 residues. V dropped 6 bases and J dropped 0 bases, with 14 bases sitting between them. The V gene's germline CDR1 is SNHLY and CDR2 FYNNEI. The CDR3 DNA sequence: TGTGCCAGCAGAGATGAGAGGGCAGTGAACACTGAAGCTTTCTTT. Protein product: CASRDERAVNTEAFF. The full variable domain, in which reference TRBV2 and TRBJ1-1 provide the parts outside the CDR3, is EPEVTQTPSHQVTQMGQEVILRCVPISNHLYFYWYRQILGQKVEFLVSFYNNEISEKSEIFDDQFSVERPDGSNFTLKIRSTKLEDSAMYFCASRDERAVNTEAFFGQGTRLTVV.

This chain joins TRBV6-1 and TRBJ2-3; D gene uncertain. V was pared by 4 bases and J by 6 bases, with 14 bases between. The CDR3 is 14 amino acids. CDR1 and CDR2 from the germline V gene are MNHNS and SASEGT. The CDR3 here is CASSGNSFTDTQYF. CDR3 nucleotide sequence: TGTGCCAGCAGTGGAAACAGCTTTACGGATACGCAGTATTTT.

The chain links TRBV18 to TRBJ2-5; TRBD1 aligns across 11 bases. The CDR3 length is 16 residues. In germline, CDR1 is KGHSH, CDR2 LQKENI. V lost 4 bases and J lost 4; bases outside the gene matches: 8. CDR3 sequence (DNA): TGTGCCAGCTCACGGACAGGGGGCAGTTGGCGAGAGACCCAGTACTTC. Translated: CASSRTGGSWRETQYF.

The chain joins TRBV5-1 to TRBJ1-1; 10 nucleotides agree with TRBD1. The ends lost 3 bases at V and 1 base at J; junction bases unmatched: 9. Germline assignment: CDR1 SGHRS and CDR2 YFSETQ. This CDR3 is built from 17 residues. In DNA, the CDR3 is TGCGCCAGCAGCTCGGTCCCGGGACAGGGGACGAACACTGAAGCTTTCTTT. Amino acids: CASSSVPGQGTNTEAFF.

The count of this clone is one. The V gene is TRBV4-2, the J gene TRBJ1-4; 9 bases align to TRBD1. After removal of 1 base from V and 1 base from J, the junction contained 1 base not matched to a gene. This CDR3 is 16 amino acids long. Germline values: CDR1 LGHNA, CDR2 YNFKEQ. The CDR3 DNA reads as TGTGCCAGCAGCCAAGGACAGGGGGGAACTAATGAAAAACTGTTTTTT. It translates to CASSQGQGGTNEKLFF.

This clone appeared once. This chain links TRBV9 with TRBJ2-2; 9 nucleotides line up with TRBD1. CDR1 SGDLS and CDR2 YYNGEE come from the germline V gene. Unmatched junction bases numbered 8, after V lost 2 bases and J lost 3 bases. The length of the CDR3 is 17 residues. In DNA form, the CDR3 reads TGTGCCAGCAGCGTCCCAACGAGACAGGGGGACACCGGGGAGCTGTTTTTT. It yields the protein CASSVPTRQGDTGELFF.

This chain connects TRBV7-2 to TRBJ2-3, with D perhaps matching TRBD2 (5 bases). CDR1 is SGHTA and CDR2 is FQGNSA in the germline V gene. The CDR3 runs 12 residues. The V end lost 2 bases, the J end lost 6 bases, and 6 bases lay between the germline ends. This CDR3 is CASSLTRDTQYF. DNA for the CDR3: TGTGCCAGCAGCTTAACTAGGGATACGCAGTATTTT. Complete variable domain (other parts from reference TRBV7-2 and TRBJ2-3): GAGVSQSPSNKVTEKGKDVELRCDPISGHTALYWYRQSLGQGLEFLIYFQGNSAPDKSGLPSDRFSAERTGGSVSTLTIQRTQQEDSAVYLCASSLTRDTQYFGPGTRLTVL.

As concerns this clone: Sequence at one end of the junction differs from germline and may be a read error. The chain combines TRBV5-4 with TRBJ2-7; 13 bases align to TRBD2. The CDR3 covers 16 residues. Germline assignment: CDR1 SGHNT and CDR2 YYREEE (reference sequence). The CDR3 DNA is TGTGCCAGCAGCAACCGACTAGCGGGGGGCTCCTCCGAGCAGTACTTC. This gives the protein CASSNRLAGGSSEQYF. Full variable domain (rest looked up from reference TRBV5-4 and TRBJ2-7): ETGVTQSPTHLIKTRGQQVTLRCSSQSGHNTVSWYQQALGQGPQFIFQYYREEENGRGNFPPRFSGLQFPNYSSELNVNALELDDSALYLCASSNRLAGGSSEQYFGPGTRLTVT.